This note documents a single T cell receptor (beta chain) sequence. This record comes from a study of blood T cell repertoires in COVID-19. Using immunoSEQ multiplex PCR, the repertoire was profiled, and TCRdb retains in-frame clones only, with some absent. Seen here are approximately 330,000 clones, roughly 87% observed once, and the top ten hold approximately 9.9%. CDR3 length equals 15 residues. CDR1 and CDR2 (germline): LGHNA, YSLEER. Trimming left V 0 bases short and J 0 bases short, with 6 bases between. This rearrangement joins TRBV4-3 to TRBJ2-1; D might be TRBD2 (6 bases). This TCR was sampled from a man younger than 40 with COVID-19, enrolled during active disease. Specimen: peripheral blood. The CDR3 DNA is TGCGCCAGCAGCCAAGAGGGGGGCTCCTACAATGAGCAGTTCTTC. Translating it yields CASSQEGGSYNEQFF.